This TCR beta chain was recorded in a study of OX40 agonist ivuxolimab in advanced cancers. Study-level results: Normalized expansion of T-cell clones was also low for some nonresponders.

No patient had autoimmune disease or received systemic immunosuppression. Sequencing used immunoSEQ multiplex PCR; TCRdb keeps in-frame clones, though not all of them. The repertoire includes about 20,000 clones, about four fifths of them detected once, and roughly 24% sits in the top ten. Comment on this clone: Its antigen is as yet unknown.

The TCR comes from an adult with an advanced solid tumor such as melanoma, head and neck, liver or kidney cancer. The sample consisted of CD4+ or CD8+ T cells sorted from blood, taken in a trial of the OX40 agonist ivuxolimab.

The CDR3 loop reads CASSLTTSNQPQHF. For the CDR3, the DNA is TGTGCCAGCAGCCTTACAACAAGCAATCAGCCCCAGCATTTT. V gene TRBV7-8 combines with J gene TRBJ1-5; D gene ambiguous. This CDR3 region has 14 residues. V was trimmed by 5 bases and J by 1 base, leaving 9 bases between them. Per the germline V gene, CDR1 is SGHVS and CDR2 is FQNEAQ.